These T cell receptor beta chains were read from a single sample in a study of cytomegalovirus exposure and HLA in healthy donors. The assay was immunoSEQ multiplex PCR, and TCRdb's table has in-frame clones only and misses some. Here the sample spans about 260,000 clones, approximately 85% being singletons. The sample taken for sequencing was PBMCs. These receptors were collected from a woman between 35 and 50 years old in good health and CMV-seropositive. Both conserved end residues are part of each CDR3.

J,V,length,CDR3
TRBJ2-7,TRBV2,12,CASSRDTSEQYF
TRBJ2-1,TRBV2,14,CASSDWQGVNEQFF
TRBJ2-7,TRBV7-8,14,CASSFAGGPYEQYF
-,TRBV23-1,14,CASTWTGSPYEQYF
TRBJ1-5,TRBV19,13,CASSMPERQPQHF
TRBJ1-2,TRBV28,16,CASSPWDRVRRYGYTF
TRBJ2-7,TRBV10-3,15,CAISERTDGLDEQYF
TRBJ1-1,TRBV28,16,CASSTIDFGSNTEAFF
TRBJ2-7,TRBV28,13,CASSDGSSYEQYF
TRBJ1-2,TRBV6-5,14,CASSFGASNYGYTF
TRBJ2-2,TRBV7-8,15,CASSLGRRGSGELFF
TRBJ1-2,TRBV10-3,14,CAIMLDRSNYGYTF
TRBJ2-7,TRBV28,15,CASSLAGGPAYEQYF
TRBJ2-2,TRBV30,15,CAWTRGKANTGELFF
TRBJ1-1,TRBV7-9,15,CASSPGTGMNTEAFF
TRBJ2-1,TRBV27,18,CASSLNVIVGGGYNEQFF